Here is one TCR beta chain with its context. The antigen remains undetermined. Germline CDR1 is LGHNT and CDR2 is FRNRAP. The V gene end was trimmed by 5 bases and the J gene end by 1 base; junction bases not matched to a gene: 8. The CDR3 contains 17 residues. A sample-barcoded 5' primer and a J-beta primer mix were used in a second PCR of roughly 7 to 11 cycles. CDR3-containing paired-end reads numbered at least 2.5 million in each sample. Via MiXCR, TCRdb re-called the 5' RACE reads, giving one row per CDR3 protein. The sample records 1 million to 1.2 million distinct CDR3 sequences, more than 30% being singletons. This entry comes from a study of blood T cells in healthy people across ages. Whole-study findings and limits: Among T cells, TCR beta diversity per million cells dropped roughly linearly as age rose. PBMCs went unsorted, and a conclusive naive versus antigen-experienced comparison was therefore prevented.

The clonotype was recovered from a young man in good health. Sample: blood. The chain joins TRBV12-5 to TRBJ2-4; 10 bases match TRBD1. The CDR3 protein is CASGAPTGGIAKNIQYF. The CDR3 bases are TGTGCTAGTGGTGCCCCGACAGGGGGCATTGCCAAAAACATTCAGTACTTC.